This passage covers 9 T cell receptor beta chains from one sample sequenced in a study of T cell repertoires in cytomegalovirus infection. MiXCR was run by TCRdb on the reads, yielding one entry per CDR3 protein. This table holds roughly 630,000 distinct CDR3 sequences, 20% to 30% found once. Sequenced input: CD8+ T cells from PBMCs. The receptors originated from a human donor in good health (CMV status not recorded). Some clones in this sample may be carry-over from other donors' samples.

This clonotype has a single count. The chain links TRBV29-1 to TRBJ1-1, with a tentative D call TRBD1 (6 bases). Germline-derived CDR1 and CDR2 are SQVTM and ANQGSEA. CDR3 length equals 13 residues. The chain's CDR3 is CTAWGAEQAGAFF. The CDR3 DNA reads TGCACCGCCTGGGGGGCAGAACAGGCAGGAGCTTTCTTT.

This clonotype appeared a single time. The gene calls are TRBV7-9 and TRBJ2-3; D is unclear. V was pared by 5 bases and J by 2 bases, with 14 bases between. CDR1 is SEHNR and CDR2 is FQNEAQ in the germline V gene (reference sequence). CDR3 size: 15 residues. CDR3 nucleotides: TGTGCCAGCAGCCCTGCTGGCAGACACACAGATACGCAGTATTTT. Encoded protein: CASSPAGRHTDTQYF.

This clonotype was found many times. The chain joins TRBV7-2 to TRBJ1-2, with D unresolved. The CDR3 runs to 13 residues. The V gene's germline CDR1 is SGHTA and CDR2 FQGNSA. The germline V and J ends were trimmed by 3 bases and 0 bases, with 5 bases remaining between them. As DNA, the CDR3 is TGTGCCAGCAGCTTCATAACTAACTATGGCTACACCTTC. It yields the protein CASSFITNYGYTF. Combining the CDR3 with reference TRBV7-2 and TRBJ1-2 gives the whole variable domain GAGVSQSPSNKVTEKGKDVELRCDPISGHTALYWYRQSLGQGLEFLIYFQGNSAPDKSGLPSDRFSAERTGGSVSTLTIQRTQQEDSAVYLCASSFITNYGYTFGSGTRLTVV.

This chain joins TRBV7-9 and TRBJ1-2, with TRBD1 identical over 9 bases. V gave up 5 bases and J gave up 4 bases; unmatched junction bases: 14. The CDR3 is made up of 17 amino acids. Per germline, CDR1 SEHNR and CDR2 FQNEAQ (reference sequence). The CDR3 nucleotides read TGTGCCAGCAGCACTCCGGGACAGGGACAGTGGGGCTATGGCTACACCTTC. Translated: CASSTPGQGQWGYGYTF.

Ten or more counts support this clonotype. The V call is TRBV6-1, the J call TRBJ2-5; no clear D gene. CDR3 length equals 13 residues. The V and J ends lost 1 base and 4 bases respectively, with 7 bases between them. Germline V lookup: CDR1 MNHNS, CDR2 SASEGT. The chain's CDR3 is CASSEEVAETQYF. CDR3 sequence (DNA): TGTGCCAGCAGTGAAGAGGTGGCAGAGACCCAGTACTTC.

In this sample, this clonotype turned up many times. The genes are TRBV7-2 and TRBJ1-5; 10 nucleotides line up with TRBD1. The CDR3 length is 17 residues. Germline-derived CDR1 and CDR2 are SGHTA and FQGNSA. With V trimmed by 2 bases and J by 2 bases, 6 bases remained unmatched. In DNA form, the CDR3 reads TGTGCCAGCAGCTTAATGGGACAGGGGCATGGCAATCAGCCCCAGCATTTT. It translates to CASSLMGQGHGNQPQHF.

This clonotype was counted a few times. V gene TRBV7-9 combines with J gene TRBJ2-7; D is undetermined. The CDR3 has 14 residues. Germline CDR1 and CDR2: SEHNR and FQNEAQ (reference sequence). V was cut by 0 bases and J by 2 bases, with 8 bases left in between. CDR3: CASSLAPDTYEQYF. The CDR3 bases are TGTGCCAGCAGCTTAGCACCAGATACCTACGAGCAGTACTTC.

This clonotype was seen only a few times. The CDR3 DNA follows: TGTGCCAGCAGCTTAGACGCCAGGAACTATGGCTACACCTTC. This codes for CASSLDARNYGYTF. The V gene is TRBV7-9, the J gene TRBJ1-2, with D hard to call. The length of the CDR3 is 14 residues. V lost 1 base, J lost 2 bases, and 8 bases lay in between. The germline gives CDR1 SEHNR, CDR2 FQNEAQ (reference sequence).

This clonotype was picked up a small number of times. V gene TRBV14 combines with J gene TRBJ2-5; perhaps TRBD2 as D (5 bases). V was cut by 4 bases and J by 3 bases, with 12 bases left in between. The CDR3 has 14 residues. Germline V gene data show CDR1 as SGHDN and CDR2 as FVKESK. DNA for the CDR3: TGTGCCAGCAGCCCGACCGGACTTAAAGAGACCCAGTACTTC. As protein: CASSPTGLKETQYF. The variable domain in full, completed from reference TRBV14 and TRBJ2-5, reads EAGVTQFPSHSVIEKGQTVTLRCDPISGHDNLYWYRRVMGKEIKFLLHFVKESKQDESGMPNNRFLAERTGGTYSTLKVQPAELEDSGVYFCASSPTGLKETQYFGPGTRLLVL.